The present T cell receptor (beta chain) was sequenced within a study of blood T cell repertoires in COVID-19. V gave up 0 bases and J gave up 5 bases, with 12 bases separating them. There are 15 residues in the CDR3. The germline V gene has CDR1 SGDLS and CDR2 YYNGEE. Original methodology: How many nucleated cells were present was estimated from reference gene primer amplification. Assay: immunoSEQ multiplex PCR; the TCRdb copy retains only in-frame clones and omits some. V, J and clone size are taken as reported in that table, and D and trimming were inferred from the DNA itself. Counted here are 200,000 to 250,000 clones, roughly nine tenths occurring once; the ten biggest clones make up more than 5.5%.

The clonotype was recovered from a man in his sixties who had recovered from COVID-19. Source material: peripheral blood. The chain employs TRBV9 and TRBJ1-5, with D unresolved. The CDR3 reads CASSVGPSEDQPQHF. The DNA for the CDR3 is TGTGCCAGCAGCGTAGGCCCGAGTGAGGATCAGCCCCAGCATTTT.